These 25 T cell receptor beta chains share one sample of origin, sequenced in a study of T cell repertoires in cytomegalovirus infection. Their recognized antigens are unknown. TCRdb recomputed calls from the reads with MiXCR, one row per CDR3 protein. Here the sample spans around 770,000 distinct CDR3 sequences, just under 30% being singletons. Material: cultured CD8+ T cells from PBMCs, obtained from culture after CMV antigen stimulation. Every receptor here comes from a human donor in good health (CMV status not recorded). Some clones in this sample may be carry-over from other donors' samples.

The chain carries TRBV28 and TRBJ1-1; D is unresolved. Germline lookup yields CDR1 MDHEN and CDR2 SYDVKM. The CDR3 is 13 amino acids. The ends were cut back, 4 bases at V and 4 bases at J, with 10 bases in the middle. CDR3 protein: CASSSGLSTEAFF. CDR3 DNA: TGTGCCAGCAGTTCCGGCCTTTCCACTGAAGCTTTCTTT.

The V call is TRBV7-9, the J call TRBJ1-4; the D gene is possibly TRBD1 (5 bases). Between the trimmed V and J ends, which lost 7 bases and 3 bases, there was a span of 12 bases. Germline CDR1 and CDR2: SEHNR and FQNEAQ (reference sequence). The CDR3 runs 14 residues. CDR3 in amino acids: CASTTGTANEKLFF. The CDR3 coding sequence is TGTGCCAGCACCACCGGGACCGCTAATGAAAAACTGTTTTTT.

In this sample, this clonotype turned up many times. Germline and junction disagree at one end, which may indicate a read error. The chain employs TRBV7-7 and TRBJ2-2; unclear D gene. This CDR3 has 13 residues. Per the germline V gene, CDR1 is SSHAT and CDR2 is FNYEAQ (reference sequence). The CDR3 loop reads CASSSRNTGELFF. CDR3 nucleotide sequence: TGTGCTAGCAGCTCCCGGAACACCGGGGAGCTGTTTTTT. The full variable domain, completed using reference TRBV7-7 and TRBJ2-2, is GAGVSQSPRYKVTKRGQDVTLRCDPISSHATLYWYQQALGQGPEFLTYFNYEAQPDKSGLPSDRFSAERPEGSISTLTIQRTEQRDSAMYRCASSSRNTGELFFGEGSRLTVL.

This clonotype was detected a few times. The chain carries TRBV28 and TRBJ1-5, with D hard to call. Trimming took off 6 bases at V and 0 bases at J, with 12 bases between the two ends. This CDR3 has 15 amino acids. Germline assignment: CDR1 MDHEN and CDR2 SYDVKM. CDR3 loop: CASSLDGSSNQPQHF. CDR3 in DNA: TGTGCCAGCAGCTTGGATGGGAGTAGCAATCAGCCCCAGCATTTT.

This clonotype was picked up many times. The genes are TRBV7-8 and TRBJ1-5; possibly TRBD1 for D (5 bases). Germline CDR1 is SGHVS and CDR2 is FQNEAQ. The V gene lost 1 base and the J gene lost 4 bases, with 11 bases spanning the gap. This CDR3 spans 15 amino acids. CDR3 region: CASSLGGPLNQPQHF. The CDR3 bases are TGTGCCAGCAGCTTAGGGGGACCGCTTAATCAGCCCCAGCATTTT.

This clonotype was observed a handful of times. The chain links TRBV19 to TRBJ2-1, with 12 bases matching TRBD2. The CDR3 totals 15 residues. Germline loops: CDR1 LNHDA, CDR2 SQIVND (reference sequence). J was trimmed by 7 bases and V by 9 bases; bases with no gene match: 10. DNA for the CDR3: TGTGCCAGCACTGCGGGGACTAGCGGGTTTAATGAGCAGTTCTTC. The encoded protein is CASTAGTSGFNEQFF.

The chain has TRBV5-1 and TRBJ1-1; D is ambiguous. V lost 0 bases and J lost 7, with 4 bases in between. CDR3 size: 11 residues. Germline CDR1 and CDR2: SGHRS and YFSETQ. The CDR3 DNA reads TGCGCCAGCAGCTTGGCAAGTGAAGCTTTCTTT. Translated, it gives CASSLASEAFF.

Many counts were recorded for this clonotype. Here the CDR3 DNA reads TGTGCCAGCAGCTCCCGGACGGAGACAGATACGCAGTATTTT. This codes for CASSSRTETDTQYF. J is TRBJ2-3 and V is TRBV7-2; no clear D. Per germline, CDR1 SGHTA and CDR2 FQGNSA. This CDR3 contains 14 residues. Trimming removed 4 bases from V and 3 bases from J, with 11 bases in between. Together with reference TRBV7-2 and TRBJ2-3, the CDR3 gives the full variable domain: GAGVSQSPSNKVTEKGKDVELRCDPISGHTALYWYRQSLGQGLEFLIYFQGNSAPDKSGLPSDRFSAERTGGSVSTLTIQRTQQEDSAVYLCASSSRTETDTQYFGPGTRLTVL.

Only a few counts were recorded for this clonotype. The rearrangement joins TRBV24-1 to TRBJ1-5; D remains ambiguous. The CDR3 extends over 13 amino acids. V was pared by 4 bases and J by 0 bases, with 3 bases between. CDR1 is KGHDR, CDR2 SFDVKD, per germline. CDR3 bases: TGTGCCACCAGTGACAATAGCAATCAGCCCCAGCATTTT. Translated, it gives CATSDNSNQPQHF.

This clonotype was found a few times. The chain recombines TRBV19 with TRBJ1-1; no reliable D call. Trimming took 10 bases from V and 1 from J, leaving 13 bases between them. The CDR3 loop spans 13 amino acids. CDR1 is LNHDA and CDR2 is SQIVND in the germline V gene (reference sequence). The CDR3 region has the DNA TGTGCCACCCCAGGCCGGGGGAACACTGAAGCTTTCTTT. This codes for CATPGRGNTEAFF.

This clonotype was detected only a few times. This sequence joins TRBV7-9 and TRBJ2-3; the match to TRBD1 covers 10 bases. Germline V CDR1 and CDR2: SEHNR, FQNEAQ (reference sequence). This CDR3 spans 18 amino acids. V lost 4 bases to trimming and J lost 6 bases; unmatched junction nucleotides: 16. This chain's CDR3 is CASSSYRQGAPSMDTQYF. In DNA form, the CDR3 reads TGTGCCAGCAGCTCCTATAGACAGGGGGCTCCCTCGATGGATACGCAGTATTTT.

The V gene is TRBV27, the J gene TRBJ1-1; D remains unclear. Germline V gives CDR1 MNHEY, CDR2 SMNVEV (reference sequence). The length of the CDR3 is 12 residues. Trimming removed 11 bases from V and 1 base from J, with 11 bases in between. CDR3 residues: CAYVRENTEAFF. In nucleotides, the CDR3 is TGTGCCTACGTAAGGGAGAACACTGAAGCTTTCTTT.

The CDR3 coding sequence is TGTGCCAGCAAACTACTGGATGAAAAACTGTTTTTT. Protein: CASKLLDEKLFF. This chain joins TRBV6-6 and TRBJ1-4, with D unresolved. The CDR3 contains 12 residues. Germline CDR1 is MNHNY and CDR2 is SVGAGI (reference sequence). V was trimmed by 7 bases and J by 6 bases, leaving 9 bases between them.

This clonotype showed up just a few times. The chain has TRBV27 and TRBJ1-1; 9 bases agree with TRBD1. The CDR3 runs to 15 residues. V lost 5 bases to trimming and J lost 4 bases; unmatched junction nucleotides: 8. The germline CDR1 and CDR2 sequences are MNHEY and SMNVEV (reference sequence). The CDR3, as DNA: TGTGCCAGCAGTCCCGGGACAGGGCTGGGCACTGAAGCTTTCTTT. It specifies CASSPGTGLGTEAFF.

The J gene is TRBJ2-3, the V gene TRBV10-3; D gene unclear. The germline V gene encodes CDR1 ENHRY and CDR2 SYGVKD. The CDR3 is 12 amino acids. The ends were cut back, 1 base at V and 5 bases at J, with 4 bases in the middle. As DNA, the CDR3 is TGTGCCATCAGTGAGTATGGAGATACGCAGTATTTT. Its translation: CAISEYGDTQYF.

This clonotype was counted only a few times. The chain combines TRBV7-8 with TRBJ2-2; 13 bases are a match to TRBD2. The length of the CDR3 is 16 residues. Germline values: CDR1 SGHVS, CDR2 FQNEAQ. With 5 bases clipped from V and 4 bases from J, the junction kept 4 bases outside the gene matches. The CDR3: CASSPGLAGVTGELFF. The CDR3 DNA is TGTGCCAGCAGCCCAGGACTAGCGGGGGTCACCGGGGAGCTGTTTTTT. Looking up the rest from reference TRBV7-8 and TRBJ2-2 gives the full variable domain: GAGVSQSPRYKVAKRGQDVALRCDPISGHVSLFWYQQALGQGPEFLTYFQNEAQLDKSGLPSDRFFAERPEGSVSTLKIQRTQQEDSAVYLCASSPGLAGVTGELFFGEGSRLTVL.

This clonotype was recorded a few times. The chain uses TRBV27 and TRBJ2-3; TRBD1 matches 12 bases. Trimming cost V 4 bases and J 5 bases; bases outside gene matches: 7. This CDR3 comprises 16 residues. CDR1 is MNHEY and CDR2 is SMNVEV in the germline V gene (reference sequence). Here the CDR3 DNA reads TGTGCCAGCAGTTCAACCGGGACAGGGGGCAAAGATACGCAGTATTTT. It encodes CASSSTGTGGKDTQYF.

This clonotype was seen a few times. The chain is built from TRBV7-9 and TRBJ2-2; 7 nucleotides line up with TRBD1. Germline V CDR1 and CDR2: SEHNR, FQNEAQ (reference sequence). The CDR3 consists of 15 residues. The J segment lost 5 bases and the V segment lost 4 bases, leaving 7 bases of the junction unmatched. The CDR3 spells CASSSGTAETGELFF. CDR3 DNA: TGTGCCAGCAGCTCCGGGACAGCAGAAACCGGGGAGCTGTTTTTT. Based on the CDR3 plus reference TRBV7-9 and TRBJ2-2, the full variable domain is DTGVSQNPRHKITKRGQNVTFRCDPISEHNRLYWYRQTLGQGPEFLTYFQNEAQLEKSRLLSDRFSAERPKGSFSTLEIQRTEQGDSAMYLCASSSGTAETGELFFGEGSRLTVL.

This clonotype was counted ten times or more. The germline gene is not matched at one end of the junction; a read error may be the cause. The chain is built from TRBV7-7 and TRBJ2-5, with D perhaps TRBD1 (6 bases). Germline V CDR1 and CDR2: SSHAT, FNYEAQ (reference sequence). The CDR3 length is 15 residues. The CDR3 nucleotides read TGTGCTAGCAGCGTGGGACATATGGACCAAGAGACCCAGTACTTC. Translated: CASSVGHMDQETQYF.

Many counts were recorded for this clonotype. The chain couples TRBV7-9 to TRBJ1-2, with D uncertain. The germline CDR1 and CDR2 sequences are SEHNR and FQNEAQ (reference sequence). The CDR3 is 14 residues long. The V and J ends lost 5 bases and 6 bases respectively, with 16 bases between them. CDR3 sequence: CASSPLGGRDGYTF. Written as DNA, the CDR3 is TGTGCCAGCAGCCCCCTCGGAGGGAGGGATGGCTACACCTTC.

A few counts support this clonotype. V gene TRBV10-2 combines with J gene TRBJ1-6, with 8 bases identical to TRBD1. Trimming cost V 5 bases and J 7 bases; bases outside gene matches: 16. Germline V lookup: CDR1 WSHSY, CDR2 SAAADI. CDR3 length: 18 residues. For the CDR3, the DNA is TGCGCCAGCAGTATAGGCATTAAGGAGACAGGGGTCAATTCACCCCTCCACTTT. It is translated as CASSIGIKETGVNSPLHF.

CDR3: CASSPTGASYNEQFF. The CDR3 nucleotides are TGCGCCAGCAGCCCGACAGGGGCATCCTACAATGAGCAGTTCTTC. The V gene is TRBV4-1, the J gene TRBJ2-1; 8 nucleotides line up with TRBD1. CDR1 is MGHRA, CDR2 YSYEKL, per germline. The CDR3 sequence is 15 residues long. J was trimmed by 1 base and V by 4 bases; bases with no gene match: 3.

This clonotype was found a few times. V usage is TRBV7-8 and J usage is TRBJ2-5, with 9 bases fitting TRBD2. The CDR3 spans 17 residues. The germline gives CDR1 SGHVS, CDR2 FQNEAQ. V shed 0 bases, J shed 4 bases, and the junction held 9 bases outside the gene matches. This CDR3 is CASSLAYGGGAGETQYF. The CDR3 nucleotides are TGTGCCAGCAGCTTAGCGTATGGCGGGGGGGCGGGAGAGACCCAGTACTTC.

The chain recombines TRBV2 with TRBJ2-4; the match to TRBD2 covers 8 bases. J gave up 0 bases and V 3 bases, and 13 bases lay outside the gene matches. The germline gives CDR1 SNHLY, CDR2 FYNNEI. CDR3 length equals 19 residues. Here the CDR3 reads CASSERAGAMLLAKNIQYF. The CDR3 bases are TGTGCCAGCAGTGAGCGAGCGGGGGCTATGTTACTAGCCAAAAACATTCAGTACTTC.

Many counts were recorded for this clonotype. The J gene is TRBJ1-5, the V gene TRBV7-6; tentatively, D is TRBD1 (6 bases). The CDR3 has 15 residues. The germline V and J ends were trimmed by 1 base and 6 bases, with 13 bases remaining between them. The germline V gene encodes CDR1 SGHVS and CDR2 FNYEAQ. The chain's CDR3 is CASSLETGPTQPQHF. In DNA, the CDR3 is TGTGCCAGCAGCTTAGAAACAGGGCCGACTCAGCCCCAGCATTTT.